These T cell receptor beta chains were read from a single sample in a study of cytomegalovirus exposure and HLA in healthy donors. Profiled with immunoSEQ multiplex PCR; TCRdb holds only in-frame clones, not every one. The table for this sample gives some 200,000 clones. The specimen was PBMCs. These receptors all stem from a girl aged 2-15 years in good health and CMV-seropositive. The conserved cysteine and the conserved F or W are not part of the CDR3 here.

V: TRBV28
J: TRBJ2-4
CDR3: ASSSRGGAKNIQY

V: TRBV27
J: TRBJ2-7
CDR3: ASSFVSGQGNHHEQY

V: TRBV28
J: TRBJ2-7
CDR3: ASSLRDRGKYEQY

V: TRBV11-2
J: TRBJ1-3
CDR3: ASSFRGSPGNTIY

V: TRBV4-1
J: TRBJ1-1
CDR3: ASSLRGDSEAF

V: TRBV5-1
J: TRBJ2-5
CDR3: ASSFGDRKNQETQY

V: TRBV2
J: TRBJ2-3
CDR3: ASSVKSGDTQY

V: TRBV30
J: TRBJ2-5
CDR3: AWLHRRDQETQH

V: TRBV6-5
J: TRBJ2-7
CDR3: ASSRQGGGSYEQY

V: TRBV6-6
J: TRBJ2-1
CDR3: ASSPGLAGLNEQF

V: TRBV7-6
J: TRBJ2-4
CDR3: ASSLVAGGGKNIQY

V: TRBV7-2
J: TRBJ1-1
CDR3: ASSLDRDNEAF

V: TRBV19
J: TRBJ2-2
CDR3: AGQYQNTGELF

V: TRBV28
J: TRBJ1-5
CDR3: ASSLGRGLNQPQH

V: TRBV27
J: TRBJ1-2
CDR3: ASSLAGAGNYGYT

V: TRBV5-4
J: TRBJ2-3
CDR3: ASSLGGGGADTQY

V: TRBV23-1
J: TRBJ1-1
CDR3: ASSPIVEGQPEAF

V: TRBV5-1
J: TRBJ2-1
CDR3: ASSLGVGRQGPNEQF

V: TRBV6-1
J: TRBJ2-3
CDR3: ASSGPLAPLTDTQY

V: TRBV25-1
J: TRBJ2-2
CDR3: ASSDGRLLTGELF

V: TRBV6-1
J: TRBJ1-1
CDR3: ASSFLLEAF

V: TRBV2
J: TRBJ1-1
CDR3: ASSETVTGIVNTEAF

V: TRBV19
J: TRBJ2-2
CDR3: ASSIRGTGELF

V: TRBV6-5
J: TRBJ1-1
CDR3: ASSGMNTEAF

V: TRBV14
J: TRBJ1-2
CDR3: ASSQERDLSYGYT

V: TRBV29-1
J: TRBJ1-1
CDR3: SVATVLNTEAF

V: TRBV27
J: TRBJ1-1
CDR3: ASSLEGRNTEAF

V: TRBV9
J: TRBJ2-7
CDR3: ASSVGLTSGRAYEQY

V: TRBV28
J: TRBJ1-3
CDR3: ASSFRGNGNTIY

V: TRBV18
J: TRBJ2-5
CDR3: ASSHRLAGGPKETQY

V: TRBV7-7
J: TRBJ2-1
CDR3: ASSLVAGGEQF

V: TRBV9
J: TRBJ2-1
CDR3: ASSVAAGSPYNEQF

V: TRBV10-2
J: TRBJ1-5
CDR3: ASSEYGESGNQPQH

V: TRBV19
J: TRBJ2-3
CDR3: ASRNPPPGDTQY

V: TRBV5-1
J: TRBJ2-7
CDR3: ASSLGQGVNEQY

V: TRBV11-2
J: TRBJ2-1
CDR3: ASSLGLGLAGVNEQF

V: TRBV28
J: TRBJ1-2
CDR3: ASVTGHYGYT

V: TRBV29-1
J: TRBJ2-7
CDR3: SVALVSSSEQY

V: TRBV6-5
J: TRBJ2-1
CDR3: ASSRDRGPYNEQF

V: TRBV7-8
J: TRBJ1-6
CDR3: ASSPPQGNGTPLH

V: TRBV30
J: TRBJ1-5
CDR3: AWSVTEYNQPQH

V: TRBV6-1
J: TRBJ1-2
CDR3: ASSMAPGQNYGYT

V: TRBV28
J: TRBJ1-1
CDR3: ASSLEGGEAF

V: TRBV7-2
J: TRBJ2-1
CDR3: ASSPGTSGFYNEQF

V: TRBV9
J: TRBJ1-1
CDR3: ASSVSGVGHTEAF

V: TRBV10-1
J: TRBJ2-2
CDR3: ASSETGWDANTGELF

V: TRBV2
J: TRBJ2-3
CDR3: ASSEPSGDVYNTDTQY

V: TRBV28
J: TRBJ2-1
CDR3: ASMRDSFNNEQF

V: TRBV6-5
J: TRBJ2-1
CDR3: ASSYTAGGPYNEQF

V: TRBV27
J: TRBJ2-3
CDR3: ASSRRLAGAYTDTQY

V: TRBV7-9
J: TRBJ2-3
CDR3: ASSLLAGQSTDTQY

V: TRBV6-1
J: TRBJ2-7
CDR3: ASSEPGQGNSYEQY

V: TRBV2
J: TRBJ2-1
CDR3: ASSEMGLAYNEQF

V: TRBV6-4
J: TRBJ2-1
CDR3: ASSDLRSNEHNEQF

V: TRBV5-8
J: TRBJ2-2
CDR3: ASSKGQNTGELF

V: TRBV19
J: TRBJ1-2
CDR3: ASRDRDRNYGYT

V: TRBV10-3
J: TRBJ2-2
CDR3: AISEGQGAGELF

V: TRBV19
J: TRBJ2-7
CDR3: ASSKRTGSSGEQY

V: TRBV19
J: TRBJ1-2
CDR3: ASSMAGLSYT